Here is one T cell receptor beta chain with its context. Libraries were prepared by immunoSEQ multiplex PCR; TCRdb keeps only in-frame clonotypes and omits some of them. The sample yields around 130,000 clones, 85% to 90% seen once. CDR1 and CDR2 (germline): SGHTA, FQGNSA. This CDR3 spans 15 amino acids. The junction had 9 bases not matched to a gene; V was cut back by 6 bases and J by 5 bases. This sample was taken from a study of control samples from healthy donors and cancer patients. The source material was blood. This receptor was taken from a man aged 25-40 years in good health. V gene TRBV7-2 combines with J gene TRBJ1-2, with 10 positions matching TRBD1. The CDR3 sequence is CASRLARQGAYGYTF. The DNA for the CDR3 is TGTGCCAGCAGGCTAGCTCGACAGGGGGCTTATGGCTACACCTTC.